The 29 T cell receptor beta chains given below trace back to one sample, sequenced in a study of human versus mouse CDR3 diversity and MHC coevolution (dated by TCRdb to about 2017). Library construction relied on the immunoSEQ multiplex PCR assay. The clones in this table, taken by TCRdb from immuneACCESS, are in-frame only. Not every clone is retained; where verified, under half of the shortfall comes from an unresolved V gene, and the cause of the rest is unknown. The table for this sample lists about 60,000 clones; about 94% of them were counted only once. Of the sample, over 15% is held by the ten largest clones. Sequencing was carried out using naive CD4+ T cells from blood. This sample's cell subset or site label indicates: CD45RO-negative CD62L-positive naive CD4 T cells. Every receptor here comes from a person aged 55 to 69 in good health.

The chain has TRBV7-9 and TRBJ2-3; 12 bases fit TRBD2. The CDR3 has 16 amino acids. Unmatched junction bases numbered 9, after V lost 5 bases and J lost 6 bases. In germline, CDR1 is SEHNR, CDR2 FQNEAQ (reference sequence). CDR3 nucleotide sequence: TGTGCCAGCAGCCCCGGGACTAGCGGGTTGGGGGATACGCAGTATTTT. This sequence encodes CASSPGTSGLGDTQYF.

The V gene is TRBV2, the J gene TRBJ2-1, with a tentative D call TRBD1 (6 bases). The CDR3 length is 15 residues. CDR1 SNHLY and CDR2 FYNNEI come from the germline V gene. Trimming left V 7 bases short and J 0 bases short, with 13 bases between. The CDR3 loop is CASTAQGSSYNEQFF. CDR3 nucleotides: TGTGCCAGCACGGCACAGGGCAGCTCCTACAATGAGCAGTTCTTC.

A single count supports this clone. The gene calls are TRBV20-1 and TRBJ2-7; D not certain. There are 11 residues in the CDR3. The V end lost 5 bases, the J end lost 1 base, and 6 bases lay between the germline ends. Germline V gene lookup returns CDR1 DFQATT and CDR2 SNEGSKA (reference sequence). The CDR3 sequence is CSAVESYEQYF. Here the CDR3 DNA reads TGCAGTGCTGTTGAGTCCTACGAGCAGTACTTC.

CDR3 protein: CASSIGGSYNEQFF. In DNA, the CDR3 is TGTGCCAGTAGTATAGGAGGGTCCTACAATGAGCAGTTCTTC. The chain carries TRBV19 and TRBJ2-1; tentative D call: TRBD2 (5 bases). The length of the CDR3 is 14 residues. CDR1 and CDR2 (germline): LNHDA, SQIVND (reference sequence). The ends were cut back, 1 base at V and 1 base at J, with 5 bases in the middle.

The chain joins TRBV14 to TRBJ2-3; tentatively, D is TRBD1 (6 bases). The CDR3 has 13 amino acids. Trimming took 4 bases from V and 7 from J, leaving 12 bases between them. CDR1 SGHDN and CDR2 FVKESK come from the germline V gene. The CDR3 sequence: CASSPQGINTQYF. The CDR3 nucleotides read TGTGCCAGCAGCCCCCAGGGGATAAATACGCAGTATTTT.

The CDR3 nucleotides are TGTGCCAGCGGGGCGGGAGTCGAGACCCAGTACTTC. Its protein product is CASGAGVETQYF. This sequence joins TRBV9 and TRBJ2-5; 7 nucleotides agree with TRBD2. The V segment lost 7 bases and the J segment 5 bases; nucleotides outside the gene matches: 5. Per the germline V gene, CDR1 is SGDLS and CDR2 is YYNGEE. The CDR3 spans 12 residues.

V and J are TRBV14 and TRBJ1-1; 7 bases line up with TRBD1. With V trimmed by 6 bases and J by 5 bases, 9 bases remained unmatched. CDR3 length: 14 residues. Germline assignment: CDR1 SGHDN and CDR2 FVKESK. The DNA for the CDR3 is TGTGCCAGCAGGGCAGGGGGGCTCAAAACTGAAGCTTTCTTT. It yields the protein CASRAGGLKTEAFF. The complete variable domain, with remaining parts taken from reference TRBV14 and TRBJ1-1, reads EAGVTQFPSHSVIEKGQTVTLRCDPISGHDNLYWYRRVMGKEIKFLLHFVKESKQDESGMPNNRFLAERTGGTYSTLKVQPAELEDSGVYFCASRAGGLKTEAFFGQGTRLTVV.

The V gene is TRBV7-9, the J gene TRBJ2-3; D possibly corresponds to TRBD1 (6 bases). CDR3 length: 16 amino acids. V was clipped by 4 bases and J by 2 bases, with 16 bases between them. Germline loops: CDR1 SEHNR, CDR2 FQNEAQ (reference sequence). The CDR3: CASSSLTGQHTDTQYF. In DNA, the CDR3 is TGTGCCAGCAGCTCCCTCACCGGACAGCACACAGATACGCAGTATTTT.

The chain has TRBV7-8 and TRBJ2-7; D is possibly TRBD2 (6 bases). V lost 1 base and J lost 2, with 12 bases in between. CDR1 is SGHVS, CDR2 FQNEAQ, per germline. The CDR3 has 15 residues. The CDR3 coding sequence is TGTGCCAGCAGCTTAGGGAGGGCGGGAACCTACGAGCAGTACTTC. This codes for CASSLGRAGTYEQYF.

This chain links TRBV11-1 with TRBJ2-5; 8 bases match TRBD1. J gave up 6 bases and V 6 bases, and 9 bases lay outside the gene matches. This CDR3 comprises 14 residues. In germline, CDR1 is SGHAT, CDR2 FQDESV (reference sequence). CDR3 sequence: CASRANRGKQTQYF. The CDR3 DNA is TGTGCCAGCAGGGCCAACAGGGGGAAGCAGACCCAGTACTTC.

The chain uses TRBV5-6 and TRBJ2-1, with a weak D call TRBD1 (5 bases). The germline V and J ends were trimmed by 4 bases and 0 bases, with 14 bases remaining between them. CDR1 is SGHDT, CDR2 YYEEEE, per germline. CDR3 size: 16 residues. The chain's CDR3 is CASSQGPPSSYNEQFF. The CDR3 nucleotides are TGTGCCAGCAGCCAGGGCCCGCCAAGCTCCTACAATGAGCAGTTCTTC.

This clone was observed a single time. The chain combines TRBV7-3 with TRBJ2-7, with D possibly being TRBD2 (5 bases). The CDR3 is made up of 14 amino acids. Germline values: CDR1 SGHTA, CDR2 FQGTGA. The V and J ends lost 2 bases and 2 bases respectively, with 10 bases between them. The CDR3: CASSLGGQAYEQYF. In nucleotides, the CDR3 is TGTGCCAGCAGCTTAGGCGGGCAGGCCTACGAGCAGTACTTC.

DNA for the CDR3: TGTGCCAGCAGCTTAAACCCCGGGACTTACAATGAGCAGTTCTTC. Its protein is CASSLNPGTYNEQFF. The gene calls are TRBV7-3 and TRBJ2-1, with a possible D match to TRBD2 (6 bases). Germline V gene lookup returns CDR1 SGHTA and CDR2 FQGTGA. The CDR3 length is 15 residues. Trimming shortened V by 1 base and J by 4 bases, and 11 bases separated the two germline ends.

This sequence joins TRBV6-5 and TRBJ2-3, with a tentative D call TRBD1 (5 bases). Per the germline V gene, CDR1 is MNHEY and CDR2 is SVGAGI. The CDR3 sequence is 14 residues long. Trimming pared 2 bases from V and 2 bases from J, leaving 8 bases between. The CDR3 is CASSYQTDTDTQYF. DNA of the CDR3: TGTGCCAGCAGTTACCAGACAGACACAGATACGCAGTATTTT.

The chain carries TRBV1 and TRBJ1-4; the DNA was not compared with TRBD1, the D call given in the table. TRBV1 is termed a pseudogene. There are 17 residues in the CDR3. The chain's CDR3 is CTSSQDQCGTGDEKLFF. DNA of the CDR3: TGCACCAGCAGCCAAGATCAGTGCGGGACAGGGGATGAAAAACTGTTTTTT.

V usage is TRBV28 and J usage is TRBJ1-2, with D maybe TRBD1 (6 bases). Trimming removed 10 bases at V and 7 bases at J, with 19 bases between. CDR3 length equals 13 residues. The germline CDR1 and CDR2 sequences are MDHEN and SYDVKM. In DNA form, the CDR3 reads TGTGCCATCGACAGACAGGCTCTATTTGGCTACACCTTC. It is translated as CAIDRQALFGYTF.

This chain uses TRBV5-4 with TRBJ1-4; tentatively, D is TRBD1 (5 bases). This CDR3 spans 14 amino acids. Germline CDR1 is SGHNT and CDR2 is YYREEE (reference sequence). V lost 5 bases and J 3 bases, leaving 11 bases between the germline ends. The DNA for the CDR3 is TGTGCCAGCAGACAGGACACCTCTAATGAAAAACTGTTTTTT. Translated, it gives CASRQDTSNEKLFF. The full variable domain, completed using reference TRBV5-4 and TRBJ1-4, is ETGVTQSPTHLIKTRGQQVTLRCSSQSGHNTVSWYQQALGQGPQFIFQYYREEENGRGNFPPRFSGLQFPNYSSELNVNALELDDSALYLCASRQDTSNEKLFFGSGTQLSVL.

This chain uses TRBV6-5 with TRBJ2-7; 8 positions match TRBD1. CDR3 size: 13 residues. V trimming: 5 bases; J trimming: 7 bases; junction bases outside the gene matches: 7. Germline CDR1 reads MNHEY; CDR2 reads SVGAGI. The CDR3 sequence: CASSQDRVGEQYF. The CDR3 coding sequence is TGTGCCAGCAGTCAGGACAGGGTAGGGGAGCAGTACTTC.

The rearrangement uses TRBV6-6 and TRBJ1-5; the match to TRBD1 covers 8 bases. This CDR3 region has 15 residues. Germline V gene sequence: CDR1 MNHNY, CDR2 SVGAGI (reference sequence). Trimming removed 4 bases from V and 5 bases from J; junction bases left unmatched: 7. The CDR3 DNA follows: TGTGCCAGCAGTTTTCCCGACAGGGGCTATCAGCCCCAGCATTTT. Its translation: CASSFPDRGYQPQHF.

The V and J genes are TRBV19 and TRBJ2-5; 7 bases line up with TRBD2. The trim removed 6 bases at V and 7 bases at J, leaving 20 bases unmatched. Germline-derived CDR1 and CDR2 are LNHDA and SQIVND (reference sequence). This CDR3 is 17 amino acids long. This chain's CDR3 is CASSSYPGGGLVRTQYF. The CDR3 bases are TGTGCCAGTAGCTCCTACCCGGGGGGTGGCCTTGTCAGGACCCAGTACTTC.

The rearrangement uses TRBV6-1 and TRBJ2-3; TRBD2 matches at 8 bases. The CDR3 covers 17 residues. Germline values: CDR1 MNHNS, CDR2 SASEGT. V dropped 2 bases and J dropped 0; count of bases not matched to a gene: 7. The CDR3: CASSESVGGGSTDTQYF. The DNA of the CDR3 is TGTGCCAGCAGTGAAAGTGTGGGCGGGGGGAGCACAGATACGCAGTATTTT.

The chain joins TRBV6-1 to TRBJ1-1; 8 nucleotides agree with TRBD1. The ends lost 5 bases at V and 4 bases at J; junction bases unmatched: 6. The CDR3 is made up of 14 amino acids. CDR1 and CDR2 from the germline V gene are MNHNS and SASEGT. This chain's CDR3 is CASSIRQGPTEAFF. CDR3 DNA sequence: TGTGCCAGCAGTATCAGACAGGGGCCCACTGAAGCTTTCTTT.

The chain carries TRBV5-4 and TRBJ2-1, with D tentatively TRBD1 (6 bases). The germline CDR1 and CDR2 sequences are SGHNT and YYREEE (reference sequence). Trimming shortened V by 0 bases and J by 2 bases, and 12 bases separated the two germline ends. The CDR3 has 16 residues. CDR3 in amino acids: CASSLGAPGAYNEQFF. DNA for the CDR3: TGTGCCAGCAGCTTGGGAGCCCCAGGGGCCTACAATGAGCAGTTCTTC.

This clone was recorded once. Written as DNA, the CDR3 is TGTGCCTGGATCCAGTACTATGGCTACACCTTC. It codes for CAWIQYYGYTF. The chain carries TRBV30 and TRBJ1-2; D not resolved. Germline CDR1 reads GTSNPN; CDR2 reads SVGIG (reference sequence). The CDR3 runs 11 residues. V lost 4 bases and J 3 bases, leaving 6 bases between the germline ends.

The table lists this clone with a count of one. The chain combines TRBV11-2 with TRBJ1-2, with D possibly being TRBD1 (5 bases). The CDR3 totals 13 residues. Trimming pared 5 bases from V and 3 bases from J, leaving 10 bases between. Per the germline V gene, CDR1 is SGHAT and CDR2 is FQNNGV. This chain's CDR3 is CASSQGADYGYTF. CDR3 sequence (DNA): TGTGCCAGCAGCCAAGGGGCAGACTATGGCTACACCTTC.

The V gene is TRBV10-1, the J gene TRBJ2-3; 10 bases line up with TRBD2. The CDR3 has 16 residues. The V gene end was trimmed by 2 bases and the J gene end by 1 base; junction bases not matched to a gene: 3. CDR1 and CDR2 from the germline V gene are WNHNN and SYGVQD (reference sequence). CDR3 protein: CASSEKGLAGTDTQYF. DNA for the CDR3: TGCGCCAGCAGTGAGAAAGGACTAGCGGGCACAGATACGCAGTATTTT.

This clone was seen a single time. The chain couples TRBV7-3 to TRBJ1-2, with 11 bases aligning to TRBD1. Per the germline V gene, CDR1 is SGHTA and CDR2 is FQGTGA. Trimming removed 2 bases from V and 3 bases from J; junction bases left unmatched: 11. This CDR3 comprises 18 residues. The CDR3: CASSLSVSGTGGHYGYTF. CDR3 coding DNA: TGTGCCAGCAGCTTATCCGTCTCCGGGACAGGGGGACACTATGGCTACACCTTC.

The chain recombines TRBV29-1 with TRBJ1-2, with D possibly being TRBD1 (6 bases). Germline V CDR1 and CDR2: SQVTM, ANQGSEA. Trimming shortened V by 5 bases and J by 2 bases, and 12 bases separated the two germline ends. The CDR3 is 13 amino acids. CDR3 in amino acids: CSVMDSRNYGYTF. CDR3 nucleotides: TGCAGCGTTATGGACAGCCGAAACTATGGCTACACCTTC.

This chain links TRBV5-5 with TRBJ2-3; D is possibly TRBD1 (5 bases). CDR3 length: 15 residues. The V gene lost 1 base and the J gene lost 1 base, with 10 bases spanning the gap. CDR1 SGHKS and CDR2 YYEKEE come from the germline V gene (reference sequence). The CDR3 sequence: CASSLSGAGTDTQYF. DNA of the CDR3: TGTGCCAGCAGCTTGTCTGGGGCCGGCACAGATACGCAGTATTTT. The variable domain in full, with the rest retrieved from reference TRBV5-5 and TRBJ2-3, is DAGVTQSPTHLIKTRGQQVTLRCSPISGHKSVSWYQQVLGQGPQFIFQYYEKEERGRGNFPDRFSARQFPNYSSELNVNALLLGDSALYLCASSLSGAGTDTQYFGPGTRLTVL.